Following are 2 T cell receptor beta chains from one sample sequenced in a study of shared clonotypes between healthy human individuals. TCRdb's copy holds only in-frame clones and misses some; the assay was immunoSEQ multiplex PCR. The data hold around 2.3 million clones, with around 95% observed a single time. Sequenced material: naive CD4+ T cells sorted from blood. The subset was: CD45RA+ positively selected. The receptor source for this set is a man younger than 30 in good health.

V usage is TRBV5-1 and J usage is TRBJ2-1; D is unclear. Trimming took off 4 bases at V and 0 bases at J, with 8 bases between the two ends. The CDR3 is 14 amino acids. CDR1 is SGHRS and CDR2 is YFSETQ in the germline V gene. CDR3 sequence reads: CASSISDSYNEQFF. DNA of the CDR3: TGCGCCAGCAGCATATCTGACTCCTACAATGAGCAGTTCTTC.

The chain recombines TRBV7-9 with TRBJ2-5; D not resolved. The V end was cut by 0 bases, the J end by 5 bases, with 10 bases between. This CDR3 contains 14 residues. Germline V gives CDR1 SEHNR, CDR2 FQNEAQ (reference sequence). The CDR3 reads CASSLAGIGETQYF. The CDR3 DNA reads TGTGCCAGCAGCTTAGCGGGAATAGGGGAGACCCAGTACTTC.